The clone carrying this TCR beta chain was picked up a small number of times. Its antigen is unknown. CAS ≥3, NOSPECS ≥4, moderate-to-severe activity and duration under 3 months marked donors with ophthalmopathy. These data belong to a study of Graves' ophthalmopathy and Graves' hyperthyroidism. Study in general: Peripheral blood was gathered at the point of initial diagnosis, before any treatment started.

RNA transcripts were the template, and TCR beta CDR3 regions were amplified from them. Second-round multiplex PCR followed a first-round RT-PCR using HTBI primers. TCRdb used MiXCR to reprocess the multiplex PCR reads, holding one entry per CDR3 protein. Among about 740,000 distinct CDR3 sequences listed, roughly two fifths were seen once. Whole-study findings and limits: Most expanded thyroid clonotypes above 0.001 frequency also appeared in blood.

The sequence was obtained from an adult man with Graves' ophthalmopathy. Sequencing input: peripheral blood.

CDR3 in amino acids: CASSYGLVAGVQETQYF. As DNA, the CDR3 is TGTGCCAGCAGTTACGGGCTAGTGGCGGGGGTCCAAGAGACCCAGTACTTC. The V and J genes are TRBV6-1 and TRBJ2-5; 7 bases are shared with TRBD2. The CDR3 spans 17 residues. Germline V CDR1 and CDR2: MNHNS, SASEGT. V gave up 5 bases and J gave up 1 base; unmatched junction bases: 13.